This T cell receptor (beta chain) was retrieved from a study of blood T cell repertoires in COVID-19 (dated by TCRdb to 2018 to 2020). Notes on the research overall: Collaborator samples came from the United States, Italy and Spain and covered acute and convalescent phases of COVID-19. The repertoires were released in a freely available public database meant as a resource for research on the immune response to SARS-CoV-2. Where HLA class I and class II types were available, the types were taken from metadata supplied by the sample provider, not from assay-based typing. The sample metadata nearly always contained a de-identified subject ID, COVID-19 status, age in years and sex. Samples were obtained from the ongoing ImmuneRACE study (first 160 participants) and from about 1,300 subjects provided by 6 global collaborators. The material from the prospective study consisted of cDNA or gDNA derived from T cells, B-cell-depleted T cells, or PBMCs. The dataset comprised deeply sampled blood TCRbeta repertoires from subjects exposed to, actively infected with, or recovered from COVID-19. Study-level results and caveats: Clinical and demographic metadata were provided uncurated, with the amount varying by source and participant.

One collaborating source in Seattle enrolled patients while the patients were actively infected and followed the patients over time throughout the course of disease. The collaborating institutions used their own protocols to collect whole blood in K2EDTA tubes. For TCRbeta analysis, collaborators shipped samples as frozen whole blood, isolated PBMCs, or DNA extracted from either of those sample types. TCRbeta CDR3 regions were amplified from genomic DNA by means of the immunoSEQ Assay, a bias-controlled multiplex PCR. In the authors' own workflow: Within the assay, amplification of reference gene primers was used to estimate how many nucleated cells each sample contained. To quantify the absolute abundance of each unique TCRbeta CDR3 rearrangement, sequence reads were collapsed and filtered. For each sample, productive Simpson clonality was calculated as the square root of Simpson's diversity index across productive rearrangements. TCRdb took over this immuneACCESS table, retaining in-frame rearrangements with V and J assigned. Such tables are incomplete; in checked studies, under half of the missing clones stem from an unresolved V gene, and the remainder is unexplained. The DNA was the basis for D and trimming; V, J and clone size are from that table. The sample yields some 250,000 clones; roughly four fifths were counted once. 6% to 8% of the sample rests with the top ten.

V gives up 6 bases and J gives up 2 bases, and the segment between their germline ends measures 16 bases. Looking up the germline V gene (reference sequence) yields CDR1 MNHNY and CDR2 SVGAGI. Its CDR3 holds 15 amino acids, cysteine through phenylalanine. The kept DNA is CDR3 alone, 45 bases in frame from the first base. This clone was seen only a few times. Its antigen is currently not known. Per-nucleotide qualities are absent, and no much larger clonotype sits a single base away. The sequence came from an elderly woman with COVID-19, enrolled during active disease. What was sequenced was peripheral blood. The rearrangement joined TRBV6-6 to TRBJ1-1, with TRBD1 perhaps the D gene, on 6 matching bases. The base sequence is TGTGCCAGCAGGCCACGGACAGACCAAAACACTGAAGCTTTCTTT. Protein translation: CASRPRTDQNTEAFF.